Listed here are 29 T cell receptor beta chains from one sample, sequenced in a study of blood T cell repertoires in COVID-19. TCRdb keeps only in-frame clones here, not all; method: immunoSEQ multiplex PCR. Seen here are approximately 110,000 clones, 90% to 95% observed once, and the top ten hold around 2%. Sequences were obtained from peripheral blood. Receptors were obtained from a man over 45 with COVID-19, enrolled during active disease.

Only one count was recorded for this clone. The rearrangement links TRBV9 to TRBJ1-2; TRBD1 matches at 9 bases. J gave up 3 bases and V 1 base, and 4 bases lay outside the gene matches. CDR3 length equals 15 residues. Germline lookup yields CDR1 SGDLS and CDR2 YYNGEE. Written as DNA, the CDR3 is TGTGCCAGCAGCGTAACGACAGGGGGTGACTATGGCTACACCTTC. Residues: CASSVTTGGDYGYTF.

CDR3 amino acids: CASSPSGLVGTGELFF. CDR3 in DNA: TGTGCCAGCTCACCCTCTGGACTAGTCGGAACCGGGGAGCTGTTTTTT. The chain combines TRBV18 with TRBJ2-2; 7 nucleotides match TRBD2. Per germline, CDR1 KGHSH and CDR2 LQKENI. V shed 3 bases, J shed 5 bases, and the junction held 9 bases outside the gene matches. This CDR3 contains 16 residues.

The V and J genes are TRBV18 and TRBJ2-5, with D perhaps TRBD1 (5 bases). The CDR3 has 15 amino acids. V was trimmed by 3 bases and J by 1 base, leaving 12 bases between them. The germline gives CDR1 KGHSH, CDR2 LQKENI. As DNA, the CDR3 is TGTGCCAGCTCACCGGATGGGGCAGCCCAAGAGACCCAGTACTTC. Its translation is CASSPDGAAQETQYF.

CDR3 DNA: TGTGCCAGCAGCCTTCTGGGAGCAGCTTTCTTT. It translates to CASSLLGAAFF. The chain joins TRBV3-1 (or the pseudogene TRBV3-2) to TRBJ1-1, with D uncertain. With 4 bases removed from V and 10 bases from J, the gap between germline ends came to 10 bases. In germline, CDR1 is LGHDT, CDR2 YNNKEL (reference sequence). The CDR3 spans 11 residues.

V usage is TRBV5-1 and J usage is TRBJ1-6; no definite D call. V lost 5 bases and J 7 bases, leaving 10 bases between the germline ends. The CDR3 is 13 amino acids. Germline V gives CDR1 SGHRS, CDR2 YFSETQ. The CDR3 reads CASSTDTNSPLHF. The CDR3 DNA follows: TGCGCCAGCAGTACCGACACCAATTCACCCCTCCACTTT.

Here the CDR3 DNA reads TGTGCCACCAGTGATGACAGTAATCAGCCCCAGCATTTT. Encoded protein: CATSDDSNQPQHF. This chain uses TRBV24-1 with TRBJ1-5, with D possibly TRBD1 on 5 matching bases. Trimming shortened V by 3 bases and J by 4 bases, and 6 bases separated the two germline ends. CDR3 length: 13 amino acids. The germline V gene encodes CDR1 KGHDR and CDR2 SFDVKD.

This chain links TRBV19 with TRBJ2-2, with D perhaps matching TRBD2 (6 bases). Looked up from germline, CDR1 is LNHDA and CDR2 is SQIVND (reference sequence). This CDR3 has 15 amino acids. Trimming cost V 6 bases and J 6 bases, with 17 bases left between them. The CDR3 DNA reads as TGTGCCAGTAGAGTTAGCGGAGGGGAGGCCGGGGAGCTGTTTTTT. It is translated as CASRVSGGEAGELFF.

The DNA of the CDR3 is TGTGCCAGCAGTCTCAGACAGGGGTACGAGCAGTACGTC. It codes for CASSLRQGYEQYV. The V gene is TRBV27, the J gene TRBJ2-7; TRBD1 matches 8 bases. CDR1 is MNHEY and CDR2 is SMNVEV in the germline V gene (reference sequence). This CDR3 is built from 13 residues. V dropped 5 bases and J dropped 4; count of bases not matched to a gene: 4.

The chain combines TRBV6-5 with TRBJ1-4; 9 bases agree with TRBD1. Germline trimming cut 6 bases from V and 6 bases from J; bases unmatched to any gene: 8. The CDR3 spans 15 residues. Germline CDR1 is MNHEY and CDR2 is SVGAGI. The CDR3 reads CASRRTGTGYEKLFF. CDR3 nucleotide sequence: TGTGCCAGCAGGAGGACCGGGACAGGGTATGAAAAACTGTTTTTT.

This clone was observed a single time. The chain is built from TRBV30 and TRBJ2-7, with 9 bases lining up with TRBD2. CDR1 GTSNPN and CDR2 SVGIG come from the germline V gene (reference sequence). V was pared by 0 bases and J by 0 bases, with 9 bases of the junction left unmatched. The CDR3 is 17 amino acids. Written as DNA, the CDR3 is TGTGCCTGGAGTGTAAGGCCTAGCGGGACCCTCTCCTACGAGCAGTACTTC. The encoded protein is CAWSVRPSGTLSYEQYF.

DNA for the CDR3: TGTGCCAGTAGTAGGGAGGGCCGGGGTCGAGAGACCCAGTACTTC. This encodes CASSREGRGRETQYF. The chain is built from TRBV19 and TRBJ2-5; TRBD2 matches at 7 bases. Looked up from germline, CDR1 is LNHDA and CDR2 is SQIVND (reference sequence). The CDR3 is 15 residues long. J gave up 4 bases and V 4 bases, and 9 bases lay outside the gene matches.

CDR3 coding DNA: TGCGCCAGCAAGGCGATTGCGGGAGCCCTCAATGAGCAGTTCTTC. It yields the protein CASKAIAGALNEQFF. This chain uses TRBV4-1 with TRBJ2-1, with TRBD2 identical over 7 bases. CDR3 length: 15 amino acids. The V gene's germline CDR1 is MGHRA and CDR2 YSYEKL. After removal of 7 bases from V and 6 bases from J, the junction contained 12 bases not matched to a gene.

This chain links TRBV7-9 with TRBJ1-2; TRBD1 is a possible D gene (6 bases). CDR1 and CDR2 (germline): SEHNR, FQNEAQ (reference sequence). The V end was cut by 8 bases, the J end by 8 bases, with 24 bases between. This CDR3 comprises 15 residues. The CDR3 DNA sequence: TGTGCCAGCTCCCCAGGCGGCCAGGGGAGTAGGGGCTACACCTTC. Its protein is CASSPGGQGSRGYTF. Full variable domain (outside the CDR3, taken from reference TRBV7-9 and TRBJ1-2): DTGVSQNPRHKITKRGQNVTFRCDPISEHNRLYWYRQTLGQGPEFLTYFQNEAQLEKSRLLSDRFSAERPKGSFSTLEIQRTEQGDSAMYLCASSPGGQGSRGYTFGSGTRLTVV.

The V call is TRBV18, the J call TRBJ2-7; D is perhaps TRBD1 (6 bases). The CDR3 is made up of 13 amino acids. The germline V gene encodes CDR1 KGHSH and CDR2 LQKENI. V was trimmed by 5 bases and J by 3 bases, leaving 11 bases between them. This CDR3 is CASSNNRVYEQYF. CDR3 DNA: TGTGCCAGCTCAAATAACAGGGTCTACGAGCAGTACTTC.

This sequence joins TRBV5-4 and TRBJ2-7, with unresolved D. Germline V gives CDR1 SGHNT, CDR2 YYREEE (reference sequence). The germline V and J ends were trimmed by 0 bases and 6 bases, with 10 bases remaining between them. CDR3 length: 13 amino acids. Here the CDR3 reads CASSLDLVREQYV. CDR3 coding DNA: TGTGCCAGCAGCTTGGATCTAGTGCGCGAGCAGTACGTC.

A remark on this clone: The sample carries other DNA sequences with the same CDR3. This chain links TRBV4-3 with TRBJ2-6; TRBD1 is a possible D gene (6 bases). V lost 0 bases, J lost 2 bases, and 8 bases lay in between. Germline CDR1 reads LGHNA; CDR2 reads YSLEER. This CDR3 has 16 residues. CDR3 region: CASSQDGGAGANVLTF. CDR3 DNA sequence: TGCGCCAGCAGCCAAGATGGGGGCGCTGGGGCCAACGTCCTGACTTTC.

The rearrangement links TRBV5-1 to TRBJ2-2, with D perhaps matching TRBD1 (6 bases). Germline V lookup: CDR1 SGHRS, CDR2 YFSETQ. This CDR3 spans 15 amino acids. Trimming took 0 bases from V and 5 from J, leaving 11 bases between them. This CDR3 is CASSLVRGDTGELFF. The CDR3 nucleotides read TGCGCCAGCAGCTTGGTCAGGGGAGATACCGGGGAGCTGTTTTTT.

V gene TRBV6-6 combines with J gene TRBJ2-1; 8 bases fit TRBD1. The germline V gene has CDR1 MNHNY and CDR2 SVGAGI (reference sequence). V lost 2 bases to trimming and J lost 7 bases; unmatched junction nucleotides: 4. There are 14 residues in the CDR3. The CDR3 DNA follows: TGTGCCAGCAGTTACCCAGGGGGCGAGAATGAGCAGTTCTTC. This translates into CASSYPGGENEQFF.

The chain joins TRBV28 to TRBJ2-7, with D perhaps matching TRBD2 (6 bases). V shed 4 bases and J shed 0 bases, with 16 bases lying between them. This CDR3 spans 16 amino acids. Germline V gene lookup returns CDR1 MDHEN and CDR2 SYDVKM. CDR3 loop: CASSSGTPEGSYEQYF. Written as DNA, the CDR3 is TGTGCCAGCAGTTCTGGGACTCCCGAAGGCTCCTACGAGCAGTACTTC.

CDR3 nucleotide sequence: TGTGCCAGTAGTATAGATGGACAGGTTAATCAGCCCCAGCATTTT. Residues: CASSIDGQVNQPQHF. The chain has TRBV19 and TRBJ1-5; TRBD1 matches at 7 bases. The CDR3 covers 15 residues. J lost 4 bases, V lost 0 bases, and 3 bases had no gene match. Germline CDR1 and CDR2: LNHDA and SQIVND (reference sequence).

The rearrangement uses TRBV7-9 and TRBJ1-1; 7 bases are shared with TRBD1. The germline CDR1 and CDR2 sequences are SEHNR and FQNEAQ (reference sequence). The CDR3 totals 15 residues. J gave up 3 bases and V 1 base, and 5 bases lay outside the gene matches. CDR3 in DNA: TGTGCCAGCAGCTTAGGGGCAGGGACAGACACTGAAGCTTTCTTT. Its protein product is CASSLGAGTDTEAFF.

The chain's CDR3 is CSASSGYTF. In DNA form, the CDR3 reads TGCAGTGCTAGCTCGGGCTACACCTTC. J is TRBJ1-2 and V is TRBV20-1; unclear D gene. Germline CDR1 DFQATT, CDR2 SNEGSKA (reference sequence). This CDR3 has 9 residues. Trimming took off 3 bases at V and 8 bases at J, with 4 bases between the two ends.

The chain has TRBV6-1 and TRBJ1-1; D is perhaps TRBD1 (5 bases). This CDR3 comprises 13 residues. The V end was cut by 3 bases, the J end by 5 bases, with 10 bases between. Per germline, CDR1 MNHNS and CDR2 SASEGT. This chain's CDR3 is CASSDPGGTEAFF. CDR3 bases: TGTGCCAGCAGTGACCCTGGGGGGACTGAAGCTTTCTTT.

The chain employs TRBV5-4 and TRBJ2-5; TRBD1 aligns across 8 bases. Germline lookup yields CDR1 SGHNT and CDR2 YYREEE (reference sequence). This CDR3 is built from 14 residues. The trim removed 4 bases at V and 8 bases at J, leaving 10 bases unmatched. DNA of the CDR3: TGTGCCAGCAGCGTCTTCCGGGACAGGATAACCCAGTACTTC. This sequence encodes CASSVFRDRITQYF.

This chain joins TRBV28 and TRBJ1-1, with D uncertain. There are 14 residues in the CDR3. The V end was cut by 7 bases, the J end by 1 base, with 13 bases between. Looked up from germline, CDR1 is MDHEN and CDR2 is SYDVKM. The CDR3 DNA reads as TGTGCCAGCACCACTCCTGGGCAGAACACTGAAGCTTTCTTT. Its protein product is CASTTPGQNTEAFF.

This chain joins TRBV28 and TRBJ2-1, with 11 bases identical to TRBD2. Germline CDR1 and CDR2: MDHEN and SYDVKM. With 0 bases clipped from V and 6 bases from J, the junction kept 1 base outside the gene matches. The CDR3 contains 15 residues. Here the CDR3 reads CASSLWGTSGNEQFF. DNA of the CDR3: TGTGCCAGCAGTTTATGGGGGACTAGCGGCAATGAGCAGTTCTTC.

V is TRBV27 and J is TRBJ1-3; 9 positions match TRBD1. The CDR3 length is 17 residues. The V and J ends lost 0 bases and 1 base, in that order; junction bases with no gene match: 4. Germline V gives CDR1 MNHEY, CDR2 SMNVEV (reference sequence). CDR3 region: CASSLSQGQGSGNTIYF. The CDR3 DNA reads as TGTGCCAGCAGTTTATCCCAGGGACAGGGTTCTGGAAACACCATATATTTT.

V usage is TRBV6-5 and J usage is TRBJ1-4, with 7 bases lining up with TRBD1. CDR1 is MNHEY and CDR2 is SVGAGI in the germline V gene. The length of the CDR3 is 14 residues. After removal of 10 bases from V and 4 bases from J, the junction contained 9 bases not matched to a gene. In nucleotides, the CDR3 is TGTGCCACCAAGACAGGGTTAGGTAATGAAAAACTGTTTTTT. As protein: CATKTGLGNEKLFF.

The gene calls are TRBV12-3 or TRBV12-4 and TRBJ2-3, with TRBD2 as a possible D gene (5 bases). The CDR3 is 13 amino acids. V was cut by 6 bases and J by 4 bases, with 11 bases left in between. Here the CDR3 DNA reads TGTGCCAGCAGACTCGGACTGCCAGATACGCAGTATTTT. It yields the protein CASRLGLPDTQYF.